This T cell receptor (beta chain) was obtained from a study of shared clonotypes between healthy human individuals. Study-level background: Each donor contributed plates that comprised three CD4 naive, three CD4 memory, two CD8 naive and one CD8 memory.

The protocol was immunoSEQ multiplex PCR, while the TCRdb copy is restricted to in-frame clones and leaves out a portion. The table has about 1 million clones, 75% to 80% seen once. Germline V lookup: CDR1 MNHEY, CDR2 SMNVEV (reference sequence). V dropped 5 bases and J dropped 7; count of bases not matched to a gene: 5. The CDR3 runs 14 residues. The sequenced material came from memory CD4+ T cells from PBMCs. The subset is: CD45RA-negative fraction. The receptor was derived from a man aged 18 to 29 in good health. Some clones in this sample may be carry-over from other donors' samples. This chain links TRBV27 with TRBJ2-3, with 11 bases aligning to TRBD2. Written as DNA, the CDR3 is TGTGCCAGCAGTCGGGGGACTAGCGGAAATACGCAGTATTTT. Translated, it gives CASSRGTSGNTQYF.